This is a list of T cell receptor beta chains from one sample in a study of Ad26.COV2.S vaccination and SARS-CoV-2 variants. Profiled with immunoSEQ multiplex PCR; TCRdb holds only in-frame clones, not every one. The sample includes some 460,000 clones, 80% to 90% of them seen just once. Sequences were derived from peripheral blood, sampled in a trial of Ad26.COV2.S vaccine versus placebo. The source is a person between 18 and 59 years old who received the Ad26.COV2.S COVID-19 vaccine or a placebo. The CDR3 runs from the conserved cysteine through the conserved F or W. D genes are given only for firm matches. Size values are once, few and many counts, or a class for expanded clones, and some rows have none.

TRBJ2-1	TRBD2	.	TRBV30	TGTGCCTGGCGCACTAGCGGGAAGGGGAGTGAGCAGTTCTTC	CAWRTSGKGSEQFF
TRBJ2-5	.	.	TRBV7-2	TGTGCCAGCAGCCCCCCCGCAGGAAAGAGAACCCAGTACTTC	CASSPPAGKRTQYF
TRBJ2-3	TRBD2	.	TRBV9	TGTGCCAGCAGCGTCCAGACTAGCGGGGGGGCGAGCACAGATACGCAGTATTTT	CASSVQTSGGASTDTQYF
TRBJ2-7	TRBD1	.	TRBV5-6	TGTGCCAGCAGCTTGGTAGGACAGGGCTCCTACGAGCAGTACTTC	CASSLVGQGSYEQYF
TRBJ1-1	.	.	TRBV7-2	TGTGCCAGCAGCTTAGCTTTCACGGAAGCTTTCTTT	CASSLAFTEAFF
TRBJ1-4	.	.	TRBV15	TGTGCCACCAGCAGAGCAAAGGGTTCTAATGAAAAACTGTTTTTT	CATSRAKGSNEKLFF
TRBJ1-2	.	.	TRBV4-3	TGCGCCAGCAGCCAAGAGGACGGAGCTAACTATGGCTACACCTTC	CASSQEDGANYGYTF
TRBJ2-5	TRBD1	.	TRBV7-9	TGTGCCAGCAGCTTATCTGGGACAGGGGGGATGGAGACCCAGTACTTC	CASSLSGTGGMETQYF
TRBJ2-1	TRBD2	.	TRBV6-2/TRBV6-3	TGTGCCAGCAGTAGCGGGGGGGCCTCCTACAATGAGCAGTTCTTC	CASSSGGASYNEQFF
TRBJ2-7	.	.	TRBV27	TGTGCCAGCAGTTTGGGGGACCCCAGAATCTACGAGCAGTACTTC	CASSLGDPRIYEQYF
TRBJ2-7	.	once	TRBV24-1	TGTGCCACCAGTGACCAGCCCCCAGAACCCATCGCTAGGTTTCGCTCCTACGAGCAGTACTTC	CATSDQPPEPIARFRSYEQYF
TRBJ1-3	.	.	TRBV30	TGTGCCTGGAGTGAACGGGGAACCATATATTTT	CAWSERGTIYF
TRBJ1-5	.	.	TRBV19	TGTGCCAGTAGTATAGGTCGGACACCGGTGGGTCAGCCCCAGCATTTT	CASSIGRTPVGQPQHF
TRBJ1-1	TRBD1	.	TRBV3-1/TRBV3-2	TGTGCCAGCAGCCTCGGACAGGCCCTTAGTAGTGAAGCTTTCTTT	CASSLGQALSSEAFF
TRBJ2-2	TRBD2	.	TRBV28	TGTGCCAGCAGTCCCCTAGCGGGAGCAGGTACCGGGGAGCTGTTTTTT	CASSPLAGAGTGELFF
TRBJ2-2	TRBD1	.	TRBV9	TGTGCCAGCAGCGCAACAGGGGCCGGGGAGCTGTTTTTT	CASSATGAGELFF
TRBJ2-7	.	.	TRBV5-6	TGTGCCAGCAGCTTGGGTCCAGGGATCCTCGAGCAGTACTTC	CASSLGPGILEQYF
TRBJ1-1	.	once	TRBV20-1	TGCAGTGCCCTCAAAGGAGGGGCTTTCTTT	CSALKGGAFF
TRBJ2-5	.	.	TRBV14	TGTGCCAGCAGCCACCGCAACCGTCAAGAGACCCAGTACTTC	CASSHRNRQETQYF
TRBJ2-5	.	.	TRBV7-9	TGTGCCAGCAGCTTAGGGCTGGACGGCAATCAAGAGACCCAGTACTTC	CASSLGLDGNQETQYF
TRBJ1-5	.	.	TRBV19	TGTGCCAGTAGCACACAGGGACACTTTAGCAATCAGCCCCAGCATTTT	CASSTQGHFSNQPQHF
TRBJ2-2	TRBD2	once	TRBV7-9	TGTGCCAGCACTGGTGCGGGAGAGGCCGGGGAGCTGTTTTTT	CASTGAGEAGELFF
TRBJ2-1	TRBD2	.	TRBV15	TGTGCCACCAGCAGAGATGCAACTAGCGGATACAATGAGCAGTTCTTC	CATSRDATSGYNEQFF
TRBJ2-1	TRBD1	.	TRBV7-8	TGTGCCAGCAGGGAGATTCGGGGACAGGGTCTCAATGAGCAGTTCTTC	CASREIRGQGLNEQFF
TRBJ1-5	TRBD1	few	TRBV30	TGTGCCTGGGCCCACAGGGGGCGCGTCGATCAGCCCCAGCATTTT	CAWAHRGRVDQPQHF
TRBJ2-7	.	.	TRBV5-1	TGCGCCAGCAGCTCCCGGGACGTAGCCTACGAGCAGTACTTC	CASSSRDVAYEQYF
TRBJ2-7	.	.	TRBV28	TGTGCCAGCGGAACCAACTGGGGGCTTACCGCTAGTGAGCAGTACTTC	CASGTNWGLTASEQYF
TRBJ2-3	.	once	TRBV9	TGTGCCAGCAGCCCCTCCCCGATAGCGGTGGGGACAGATACGCAGTATTTT	CASSPSPIAVGTDTQYF
TRBJ2-2	.	.	TRBV6-5	TGTGCCAGCAGCACTGGACACCTGAACACCGGGGAGCTGTTTTTT	CASSTGHLNTGELFF
TRBJ2-2	.	once	TRBV6-5	TGTGCCAGCAGACCCCAGGGATCCACCGGGGAGCTGTTTTTT	CASRPQGSTGELFF
TRBJ1-5	.	few	TRBV4-1	TGCGCCAGCAGCCAAGATCCGGGGTGGGAGGGGAGTCAGCCCCAGCATTTT	CASSQDPGWEGSQPQHF